The entry below describes one T cell receptor beta chain. This clone occurred once. No cognate antigen has been identified for it. No much larger clonotype is one base removed from it; base qualities were not supplied. These data come from a study of cytomegalovirus exposure and HLA in healthy donors (dated by TCRdb to the late 2010s). With respect to the entire study: In an earlier analysis of fewer than 750 of the donors, about 270 Gb of sequence data and some 120 million unique TCR beta sequences from roughly 180 million T cells were reported. Both class I and class II loci were covered by HLA typing, at four-digit resolution. An early release that covered some 630 HLA-typed donors contained about 300 gigabases of sequencing data and 75 million to 100 million unique TCR sequences. The number of donors typed differed by locus, with 629-630 for A, B, C, DRB1 and DQB1, roughly 520 for DQA1, about 610 for DPA1, and 450 to 480 for DPB1. The study was designed to test whether signatures of past pathogen exposure could be identified by cataloging public T cell receptors. All discovery cohort repertoires had been generated on a single sequencing platform. About 5 DR-DQ haplotypes were handled as single units for association and clustering, since linkage in the cohort was strong. The genetic ancestry cluster associated with self-reported Caucasian donors included 80% to 90% of the roughly 380 genotyped donors. To predict cytomegalovirus infection status, the study combined high-throughput TCR immunosequencing, statistical association of individual TCRs with disease status, and machine learning. A later analysis re-analyzed previously published TCR beta repertoires from about 730 donors and added high-resolution HLA genotyping to study TCR occurrence patterns. Along with the approximately 700-subject first cohort, a separate validation cohort of over 90 different subjects was used. Alongside the repertoire data, information on donor age, sex, ethnicity and CMV serostatus was compiled. In an earlier analysis of roughly 600 of the donors, high-throughput TCR beta sequencing was used to judge whether each TCR beta V gene segment behaved as functional or pseudogenic. A later genetic analysis took genome-wide SNP genotypes for about 60% of the roughly 670 donors and used that subset as a discovery cohort. The T cell repertoires of 666 subjects were profiled by immunosequencing and related to cytomegalovirus serostatus. The later analysis used no new phenotypic data to find candidate immune exposures, relying instead on TCR beta sequences and their occurrence across donors. Among 398 genotyped donors of the cohort, an average of approximately 240,000 unique TCR beta nucleotide sequences were sequenced per donor, around a sixth of them non-productive.

Library preparation employed the immunoSEQ multiplex PCR assay. A mixture of 60 forward primers for TCR Vbeta segments and 13 reverse primers for TCR Jbeta segments was used in the multiplex PCR. Amplification of the CDR3 region of rearranged TCR beta genes was performed with a multiplex PCR assay on genomic DNA. Amplified TCR beta libraries were sequenced as 87-base-pair reads on the Illumina HiSeq System. For the original study's pipeline: A later analysis counted 65 million to 90 million unique TCR beta chains across the 690 or so repertoires, and about 10 million of these chains were shared by at least two donors. Raw reads were error-corrected and collapsed into unique sequences with a nearest-neighbor algorithm that merged closely related sequences to remove PCR and sequencing errors. V, D and J gene segments were assigned by aligning CDR3 sequences to IMGT reference sequences. Each retained sequence needed at least a six-nucleotide match to both a V gene segment and a J gene segment. Rearrangements were called productive when the CDR3 lacked stop codons and stayed in frame with V and J; all others were non-productive. Following IMGT convention, CDR3 was defined as the stretch from the second conserved V-encoded cysteine up to the conserved J-encoded phenylalanine. The earlier analysis of roughly 590 of the donors excluded sequences that lacked an unambiguous match to a single V gene segment. In an earlier analysis of some 590 of the donors, a V segment was called functional when productive rearrangements were above 56.7%, and segregating when the standard deviation between donors exceeded 5%. A statistical classification framework was developed to diagnose cytomegalovirus status using the catalog of TCR beta chain sequences. In a later analysis, V and J genes were assigned by comparing TCR nucleotide sequences against IMGT/GENE-DB human TR gene sequences. The TCRdist pipeline was used in a later analysis to assign CDR3 sequences and most-parsimonious VDJ recombination scenarios. In a later analysis, each TCR beta chain was defined by its CDR3 amino acid sequence together with its V-gene family, and reads lacking a unique V-gene family were excluded. A later analysis removed 550 to 650 highly shared, low-generation-probability nucleotide sequences to deal with suspected cross-contamination and a sequencing artifact. For each public chain, a later analysis derived a clonal expansion index from normalized ranks of inferred template counts within each repertoire. In a later analysis, generation probabilities were computed with a VDJ recombination model fitted to out-of-frame rearrangements, and the resulting probabilities were checked against IGoR. In a later analysis, hypergeometric tests were used to score TCR-TCR, TCR-HLA and TCR-CMV co-occurrence, with a repertoire-size bias correction applied to TCR pairs. False discovery rates were estimated in a later analysis by permuting HLA or CMV assignments 20 times. In a later analysis, co-occurring TCRs were grouped with DBSCAN, and TCRdist sequence similarity was added when clustering was performed within HLA-allele-positive subsets. Repertoires with fewer than 30,000 or more than 120,000 public chains were left out of co-occurrence clustering, as were about five repertoires with anomalous nucleotide sharing. In TCRdb, the immuneACCESS table is reduced to in-frame sequences with V and J assigned. These tables do not hold every clone; where another copy was compared, an unresolved V gene accounts for under half, and the others remain unexplained. That table furnishes V, J and clone size, whereas the DNA furnished D and trimming. The sample profile shows 95,000 to 150,000 clones; 60% to 85% of them were found once. The ten largest clones take up about 2.6% of the sample.

Broader findings and caveats from the paper: Some IMGT-functional V segments, including TRBV6-2 and TRBV6-3, could not be distinguished by the 87-base-pair reads and were therefore excluded. Sequencing depth was assumed to be roughly uniform across donors in the presence/absence analyses, though that assumption may not hold. Because counts were too low, 15 or so rarely observed V segments, including chromosome 9 orphons, were excluded from the earlier analysis of fewer than 650 of the donors. The study gave a list of over 150 TCR beta chains associated with cytomegalovirus. Compared with the 666-donor mean, donors in an Asian-associated ancestry cluster had fewer N-insertions in productive TCRs, according to a later genetic analysis. A group of highly shared sequence variants was considered likely to be a technical artifact of the sequencing pipeline. The authors suggested that the approach could potentially be generalized to other disease states and immunological phenotypes. Immune exposure information for the cohort was limited to CMV serostatus. The classifier was reported to diagnose cytomegalovirus status with high specificity and sensitivity in both the original and validation cohorts. In this cohort, only TCR beta chains were sequenced, and detectable features were limited by the absence of alpha or paired-chain data. In a later analysis, some 18,000 TCR beta sequences were associated with specific HLA alleles at a false discovery rate of 0.05. Most CMV-associated TCR beta chains appeared to be HLA-restricted in a later analysis, and the HLA associations seemed to be driven largely by CMV exposure. HLA typing was unavailable for some donors at each locus, so association tests used only the typed subset. Broadly in line with IMGT annotations, most TCR beta V segments showed up in productive rearrangements about 90% or about 30% of the time in an earlier analysis of around 600 of the donors. Most TCR sequences were observed very rarely across donors, whereas some public TCRs were present in many individuals. Compared with equally common non-associated chains, HLA-associated TCR beta chains in a later analysis were more clonally expanded and had lower generation probabilities. In a later analysis, several top co-occurrence clusters were reported to appear linked to parvovirus B19, influenza, CMV and Epstein-Barr virus. In a later analysis, the rate of TCR association differed among HLA loci, with DRB1 alleles having the most associated TCRs and HLA-C alleles having the fewest. In a later genetic analysis, a missense DCLRE1C variant was associated with V-gene and J-gene trimming of TCR beta chains, and the association was replicated in an independent cohort. A further reported finding was that TCR beta sequences accurately predicted the HLA-A and HLA-B alleles for most subjects in the first cohort. In vitro tests confirmed that three of the cytomegalovirus-associated TCR beta chains recognize cytomegalovirus antigens. When HLA alleles, especially DR and DQ, strongly co-occurred, TCR associations were difficult to assign to individual alleles. Correlated functional status among segregating V segments might reflect linkage disequilibrium, but an unknown experimental factor could not be ruled out.

V is trimmed back by 2 bases and J by 3 bases, and the junction contains 1 base that no gene match accounts for. The CDR3 runs 15 residues from the cysteine to the phenylalanine. Of all the DNA, just the CDR3 is kept, 45 bases in frame from base 1. CDR1 and CDR2, looked up from the germline V gene (reference sequence), are PRHDT and FYEKMQ. In total, more than 500 healthy bone marrow donors made up the cohort. At the time of sampling, every cohort member was nominally healthy, though immune exposures that went unrecorded were likely present. The donor was CMV seropositive and was included in the group of some 290 seropositive cohort members. Every donor gave a peripheral blood sample, and the peripheral blood mononuclear cells from that sample were used for TCR beta sequencing. Genomic DNA extraction from the blood cell samples was performed with the Qiagen DNeasy Blood Extraction Kit.

This receptor chain uses TRBV13 and TRBJ2-2; 9 middle bases align to TRBD1. Sequencing input: PBMCs. This sequence was found in a woman aged 40 to 55 in good health and CMV-seropositive. The DNA reads TGTGCCAGCAGCTTAAGACAGGGGGACACCGGGGAGCTGTTTTTT. This gives the protein CASSLRQGDTGELFF.